A selection of T cell receptor beta chains follows, all from one sample in a study of blood T cell repertoires in COVID-19. Profiling relied on immunoSEQ multiplex PCR, and the TCRdb table lists in-frame clones only, not all of them. The repertoire consists of more than 300,000 clones, with roughly 88% occurring once and the leading ten covering around 1.5%. The sequenced sample was peripheral blood. The receptors were gathered from a woman aged 45-60 years with acute or convalescent COVID-19. CDR3s include the opening cysteine and the closing phenylalanine or tryptophan.

v_gene	len	j_gene	CDR3aa
TRBV5-1	18	TRBJ2-6	CASSLVGQGSSGANVLTF
TRBV11-3	15	TRBJ2-1	CASSLGQGDGNEQFF
TRBV30	12	TRBJ1-6	CAWGQSNSPLHF
TRBV6-1	13	TRBJ1-3	CASSEVAGNTIYF
TRBV9	16	TRBJ1-4	CASSAPRGGSSEKLFF
TRBV7-8	13	TRBJ1-4	CASSLGQGEKLFF
TRBV9	13	TRBJ1-1	CASAHRGNTEAFF
TRBV19	15	TRBJ1-5	CASSWGRGSNQPQHF
TRBV29-1	14	TRBJ2-7	CSAKDTTSSYEQYF
TRBV7-8	19	TRBJ2-5	CASSLARVPARGLSETQYF
TRBV28	17	TRBJ2-1	CASSPRTTGLLYNEQFF
TRBV6-5	13	TRBJ2-5	CASSRGLQETQYF
TRBV5-1	13	TRBJ1-6	CASSLEEGSPLHF